The 30 T cell receptor beta chains given below trace back to one sample, sequenced in a study of shared clonotypes between healthy human individuals. Assay used: immunoSEQ multiplex PCR; TCRdb lists only in-frame clones, some missing. Of 1,400,000 or so clones listed, 98% to 99% are singletons. The specimen sequenced was naive CD4+ T cells sorted from blood. This sample's subset: CD45RA+ positively selected. The origin of the receptors is a man under 40 in good health.

The V gene is TRBV28, the J gene TRBJ2-5, with a possible D match to TRBD1 (5 bases). The CDR3 extends over 16 amino acids. V was trimmed by 3 bases and J by 2 bases, leaving 16 bases between them. CDR1 and CDR2 (germline): MDHEN, SYDVKM. The CDR3 protein is CASSFSKDIIQETQYF. As DNA, the CDR3 is TGTGCCAGCAGTTTTTCGAAGGACATAATACAAGAGACCCAGTACTTC.

As for this clone: This sample also contains other DNA sequences that code for the same CDR3. The V gene is TRBV5-4, the J gene TRBJ2-7, with D possibly being TRBD2 (6 bases). With 4 bases removed from V and 0 bases from J, the gap between germline ends came to 11 bases. The CDR3 spans 14 residues. From germline, CDR1 is SGHNT and CDR2 YYREEE (reference sequence). This CDR3 reads CASSRAGSSYEQYF. CDR3 nucleotides: TGTGCCAGCAGCCGAGCGGGCTCCTCCTACGAGCAGTACTTC. Looking up the rest from reference TRBV5-4 and TRBJ2-7 gives the full variable domain: ETGVTQSPTHLIKTRGQQVTLRCSSQSGHNTVSWYQQALGQGPQFIFQYYREEENGRGNFPPRFSGLQFPNYSSELNVNALELDDSALYLCASSRAGSSYEQYFGPGTRLTVT.

V is TRBV7-2 and J is TRBJ2-5; TRBD2 aligns across 9 bases. The V gene's germline CDR1 is SGHTA and CDR2 FQGNSA. J lost 5 bases, V lost 1 base, and 8 bases had no gene match. The CDR3 runs 16 residues. The CDR3 DNA is TGTGCCAGCAGCTTAGTGGGAGCGGGAGGTCGTGAGACCCAGTACTTC. This translates into CASSLVGAGGRETQYF.

The chain joins TRBV5-1 to TRBJ1-4, with no clear D. Germline V gene lookup returns CDR1 SGHRS and CDR2 YFSETQ. Trimming took off 0 bases at V and 8 bases at J, with 11 bases between the two ends. The CDR3 extends over 14 amino acids. The CDR3 is CASSLGQFGEKLFF. DNA for the CDR3: TGCGCCAGCAGCTTGGGGCAGTTCGGAGAAAAACTGTTTTTT.

With regard to this clone: Different DNA sequences within this sample yield the same CDR3. The chain combines TRBV14 with TRBJ2-7, with a tentative D call TRBD1 (6 bases). CDR1 SGHDN and CDR2 FVKESK come from the germline V gene. The V end was cut by 1 base, the J end by 3 bases, with 7 bases between. This CDR3 has 13 amino acids. The CDR3 region has the DNA TGTGCCAGCAGCCAAGTCAGGGGCTACGAGCAGTACTTC. This sequence encodes CASSQVRGYEQYF.

V gene TRBV5-6 combines with J gene TRBJ1-5; the D gene is possibly TRBD1 (6 bases). The ends were cut back, 4 bases at V and 1 base at J, with 12 bases in the middle. The CDR3 has 15 residues. Germline-derived CDR1 and CDR2 are SGHDT and YYEEEE. CDR3 protein: CASSPRGRSNQPQHF. CDR3 sequence (DNA): TGTGCCAGCAGCCCCAGGGGCCGAAGCAATCAGCCCCAGCATTTT.

The rearrangement links TRBV11-2 to TRBJ2-2; D is undetermined. Germline CDR1 SGHAT, CDR2 FQNNGV. Between the trimmed V and J ends, which lost 5 bases and 0 bases, there was a span of 13 bases. This CDR3 spans 16 amino acids. The CDR3 DNA follows: TGTGCCAGCAGCCGTCAGGTACCGACGAACACCGGGGAGCTGTTTTTT. This encodes CASSRQVPTNTGELFF.

This chain uses TRBV15 with TRBJ2-3, with D possibly matching TRBD2 (5 bases). Germline V CDR1 and CDR2: LNHNV, YYDKDF (reference sequence). The CDR3 loop spans 17 amino acids. V was clipped by 5 bases and J by 0 bases, with 18 bases between them. The DNA of the CDR3 is TGTGCCACCAGCCTAACCTTGGGAGTGGGGAGCACAGATACGCAGTATTTT. Its protein is CATSLTLGVGSTDTQYF. Based on the CDR3 plus reference TRBV15 and TRBJ2-3, the full variable domain is DAMVIQNPRYQVTQFGKPVTLSCSQTLNHNVMYWYQQKSSQAPKLLFHYYDKDFNNEADTPDNFQSRRPNTSFCFLDIRSPGLGDTAMYLCATSLTLGVGSTDTQYFGPGTRLTVL.

The J gene is TRBJ1-5, the V gene TRBV2; possibly TRBD1 for D (5 bases). V was clipped by 2 bases and J by 5 bases, with 7 bases between them. Germline V gene sequence: CDR1 SNHLY, CDR2 FYNNEI. CDR3 size: 13 residues. The CDR3 DNA reads TGTGCCAGCAGTGAATCCAGGGATCAGCCCCAGCATTTT. This codes for CASSESRDQPQHF.

The rearrangement links TRBV27 to TRBJ1-1, with 8 bases fitting TRBD1. J was trimmed by 5 bases and V by 3 bases; bases with no gene match: 8. The CDR3 covers 15 residues. From germline, CDR1 is MNHEY and CDR2 SMNVEV (reference sequence). This CDR3 is CASSFARGRWTEAFF. CDR3 nucleotide sequence: TGTGCCAGCAGTTTTGCCAGGGGGCGGTGGACTGAAGCTTTCTTT.

V is TRBV10-3 and J is TRBJ2-3, with D unresolved. Germline-derived CDR1 and CDR2 are ENHRY and SYGVKD. V lost 4 bases to trimming and J lost 2 bases, with 16 bases between them. The CDR3 is 16 amino acids. The CDR3 spells CAISVKSSPSTDTQYF. DNA of the CDR3: TGTGCCATCAGTGTAAAATCAAGTCCTTCCACAGATACGCAGTATTTT.

The chain carries TRBV5-1 and TRBJ2-1, with TRBD1 identical over 11 bases. Germline trimming cut 4 bases from V and 0 bases from J; bases unmatched to any gene: 9. There are 18 residues in the CDR3. Germline lookup yields CDR1 SGHRS and CDR2 YFSETQ. The CDR3 is CASSHRDRGSSSYNEQFF. DNA for the CDR3: TGCGCCAGCAGCCACCGGGACAGGGGGTCAAGCTCCTACAATGAGCAGTTCTTC.

The V call is TRBV10-3, the J call TRBJ1-5, with a tentative D call TRBD1 (6 bases). The germline CDR1 and CDR2 sequences are ENHRY and SYGVKD. V lost 2 bases, J lost 5 bases, and 13 bases lay in between. This CDR3 has 15 residues. CDR3 nucleotide sequence: TGTGCCATCAGTGAGGGCGGACAGTCGTATCAGCCCCAGCATTTT. Protein product: CAISEGGQSYQPQHF.

CDR3 in DNA: TGTGCCAGTAGGCTTGTGGGCTCGAACACTGAAGCTTTCTTT. It translates to CASRLVGSNTEAFF. The V call is TRBV19, the J call TRBJ1-1; D is undetermined. The V gene lost 6 bases and the J gene lost 1 base, with 12 bases spanning the gap. The CDR3 contains 14 residues. From germline, CDR1 is LNHDA and CDR2 SQIVND (reference sequence). The variable domain in full, with the rest retrieved from reference TRBV19 and TRBJ1-1, is DGGITQSPKYLFRKEGQNVTLSCEQNLNHDAMYWYRQDPGQGLRLIYYSQIVNDFQKGDIAEGYSVSREKKESFPLTVTSAQKNPTAFYLCASRLVGSNTEAFFGQGTRLTVV.

The rearrangement links TRBV5-1 to TRBJ2-7; 8 bases align to TRBD1. The CDR3 is 14 amino acids. V dropped 4 bases and J dropped 6; count of bases not matched to a gene: 9. Germline-derived CDR1 and CDR2 are SGHRS and YFSETQ. CDR3 protein: CASSVFGQGGEQYF. Written as DNA, the CDR3 is TGCGCCAGCAGCGTGTTTGGACAGGGTGGCGAGCAGTACTTC.

The V gene is TRBV19, the J gene TRBJ1-1, with 7 bases fitting TRBD1. The germline V gene has CDR1 LNHDA and CDR2 SQIVND (reference sequence). The CDR3 totals 13 residues. V shed 6 bases and J 3 bases; nucleotides not matched to a gene: 4. The CDR3 is CASSGQVDTEAFF. CDR3 nucleotide sequence: TGTGCCAGTAGCGGACAGGTTGACACTGAAGCTTTCTTT.

The DNA of the CDR3 is TGTGCCAGCAGTTCCCATCAGGTGGGGGCAGATACGCAGTATTTT. This gives the protein CASSSHQVGADTQYF. The chain combines TRBV9 with TRBJ2-3; D might be TRBD1 or TRBD2, each matching 5 bases. CDR1 and CDR2 (germline): SGDLS, YYNGEE. The V end was cut by 5 bases, the J end by 4 bases, with 17 bases between. The CDR3 extends over 15 amino acids.

The rearrangement joins TRBV27 to TRBJ2-7; 7 positions agree with TRBD2. The CDR3 covers 18 residues. The V and J ends lost 5 bases and 7 bases, in that order; junction bases with no gene match: 23. The germline CDR1 and CDR2 sequences are MNHEY and SMNVEV (reference sequence). The DNA of the CDR3 is TGTGCCAGCAGTCTAACTAGACTAGCAGGGAATATATCACGGGAGCAGTACTTC. The encoded protein is CASSLTRLAGNISREQYF.

The V and J genes are TRBV5-1 and TRBJ2-2, with a weak D call TRBD1 (5 bases). The CDR3 totals 17 residues. V was shortened by 4 bases and J by 0 bases, with 16 bases between the two germline ends. Germline V gene data show CDR1 as SGHRS and CDR2 as YFSETQ. CDR3 sequence reads: CASSRGLDGSNTGELFF. CDR3 coding DNA: TGCGCCAGCAGCAGGGGCCTGGACGGATCGAACACCGGGGAGCTGTTTTTT.

The sample holds one count of this clone. V is TRBV14 and J is TRBJ2-7, with TRBD1 matching 7 bases. The junction had 5 bases not matched to a gene; V was cut back by 4 bases and J by 2 bases. Germline assignment: CDR1 SGHDN and CDR2 FVKESK. This CDR3 comprises 14 residues. For the CDR3, the DNA is TGTGCCAGCAGCCGACAGGGTCCTCCCTACGAGCAGTACTTC. Translating it yields CASSRQGPPYEQYF.

V is TRBV9 and J is TRBJ2-1; no clear D. CDR3 length equals 15 residues. V dropped 0 bases and J dropped 2 bases, with 9 bases sitting between them. The V gene's germline CDR1 is SGDLS and CDR2 YYNGEE. CDR3 nucleotides: TGTGCCAGCAGCGTAGCCGCGGTGGCCTACAATGAGCAGTTCTTC. Its translation: CASSVAAVAYNEQFF.

This rearrangement joins TRBV5-1 to TRBJ1-3; unclear D gene. There are 15 residues in the CDR3. The germline gives CDR1 SGHRS, CDR2 YFSETQ. Trimming pared 2 bases from V and 1 base from J, leaving 10 bases between. This chain's CDR3 is CASSLNSNSGNTIYF. The CDR3 nucleotides are TGCGCCAGCAGCTTAAACAGTAATTCTGGAAACACCATATATTTT.

The rearrangement uses TRBV15 and TRBJ1-2; D unresolved. Germline-derived CDR1 and CDR2 are LNHNV and YYDKDF (reference sequence). The ends were cut back, 2 bases at V and 5 bases at J, with 18 bases in the middle. The CDR3 has 16 amino acids. DNA of the CDR3: TGTGCCACCAGCAGAAAAACGGGTATCGTTGGATATGGCTACACCTTC. This codes for CATSRKTGIVGYGYTF.

This clone was seen once. This sequence joins TRBV10-2 and TRBJ2-2; a weak D match, TRBD1 (5 bases). V was clipped by 6 bases and J by 6 bases, with 11 bases between them. The CDR3 length is 13 residues. Germline V CDR1 and CDR2: WSHSY, SAAADI. The DNA for the CDR3 is TGCGCCAGCAGCGAAAGGGGTCCCGGGGAGCTGTTTTTT. This translates into CASSERGPGELFF.

V and J are TRBV28 and TRBJ2-3; maybe TRBD2 (5 bases). Germline CDR1 reads MDHEN; CDR2 reads SYDVKM. The CDR3 runs to 14 residues. The ends were cut back, 2 bases at V and 6 bases at J, with 12 bases in the middle. The DNA of the CDR3 is TGTGCCAGCAGTTTACCCGGCGGGCCGGATACGCAGTATTTT. It codes for CASSLPGGPDTQYF.

The chain carries TRBV7-8 and TRBJ1-2; weak D call: TRBD1 (5 bases). This CDR3 spans 14 amino acids. Trimming stripped 3 bases from V and 2 bases from J, with 10 bases between. In germline, CDR1 is SGHVS, CDR2 FQNEAQ. The CDR3 is CASSFSAGNYGYTF. The CDR3 bases are TGTGCCAGCAGCTTTTCGGCAGGGAACTATGGCTACACCTTC.

The chain links TRBV4-3 to TRBJ2-1, with D perhaps TRBD1 (6 bases). Germline V gene lookup returns CDR1 LGHNA and CDR2 YSLEER. CDR3 length: 14 amino acids. V was pared by 4 bases and J by 6 bases, with 13 bases between. The CDR3 nucleotides read TGCGCCAGCAGCCGCGGACAGCTTAGCAATGAGCAGTTCTTC. Protein product: CASSRGQLSNEQFF.

The gene calls are TRBV6-6 and TRBJ1-1; possible D gene TRBD1, 5 bases. CDR3 length: 12 residues. Trimming took off 5 bases at V and 7 bases at J, with 11 bases between the two ends. The germline CDR1 and CDR2 sequences are MNHNY and SVGAGI (reference sequence). This chain's CDR3 is CASSKQGGEAFF. DNA of the CDR3: TGTGCCAGCAGTAAGCAGGGTGGTGAAGCTTTCTTT.

This sequence joins TRBV4-3 and TRBJ1-5, with D perhaps TRBD1 (5 bases). Germline CDR1 reads LGHNA; CDR2 reads YSLEER. This CDR3 comprises 16 residues. V was clipped by 0 bases and J by 5 bases, with 14 bases between them. This chain's CDR3 is CASSQDLSQGHQPQHF. CDR3 nucleotides: TGCGCCAGCAGCCAAGATCTCTCGCAGGGTCATCAGCCCCAGCATTTT.

The chain joins TRBV11-3 to TRBJ2-3; possibly TRBD2 for D (7 bases). V gave up 1 base and J gave up 2 bases, with 13 bases separating them. Germline V gives CDR1 SGHNT, CDR2 YENEEA. The length of the CDR3 is 16 residues. The CDR3 here is CASSLGEGGPTDTQYF. The CDR3 DNA reads TGTGCCAGCAGCTTAGGAGAGGGGGGGCCCACAGATACGCAGTATTTT.